Described below is a single T cell receptor (beta chain) sequence and its context. These data are taken from a study of blood T cell repertoires in COVID-19. Per the germline V gene, CDR1 is MNHEY and CDR2 is SMNVEV (reference sequence). The CDR3 sequence is 16 residues long. V was shortened by 3 bases and J by 4 bases, with 18 bases between the two germline ends. As originally analysed: How many nucleated cells were present was estimated from reference gene primer amplification. Libraries were prepared by immunoSEQ multiplex PCR; TCRdb keeps only in-frame clonotypes and omits some of them. The V and J calls and clone size were taken over from that table, and D and trimming were inferred from the DNA. Here the sample spans about 260,000 clones, about 83% being singletons.

The J gene is TRBJ1-1, the V gene TRBV27; D not resolved. The sequenced sample consisted of peripheral blood. The clonotype was recovered from a woman aged 45-59 years who had recovered from COVID-19. The CDR3, as DNA: TGTGCCAGCAGTTTTAGCACTTTGTTAGGGAGCACTGAAGCTTTCTTT. This sequence encodes CASSFSTLLGSTEAFF.